This note documents a single T cell receptor beta chain sequence. Its target is unknown. The sample belongs to a study of human T cells and chemical hapten exposure. Each cDNA molecule in the library carried unique molecular identifiers. TCRdb fed the reads into MiXCR, producing one record per CDR3 protein. The table records 2,500 or so distinct CDR3 sequences, 46% of them present only once. The CDR3 is 18 residues long. J lost 2 bases, V lost 3 bases, and 9 bases had no gene match. CDR1 is MGHDK and CDR2 is SYGVNS in the germline V gene. Study-wide points: TCRs above 1 in 1000 frequency did not change with DPC sensitization.

As to treatment: therapeutic diphenylcyclopropenone sensitization with weekly scalp DPC. Each donor was an alopecia patient between 18 and 70 years of age who qualified for DPC. This TCR came from an adult with alopecia areata. Some clones in this sample may be carry-over from other donors' samples. This table probably holds off-target reads from a library built for another chain. Sequencing was performed on whole blood, taken before DPC sensitization or 2, 6, or about 24 weeks after (not recorded which). The rearrangement links TRBV25-1 to TRBJ2-1, with 11 bases fitting TRBD2. The CDR3 bases are TGTGCCAGCAGTGATCCGCTAGCGGGAGGAAGGACCTACAATGAGCAGTTCTTC. This translates into CASSDPLAGGRTYNEQFF.